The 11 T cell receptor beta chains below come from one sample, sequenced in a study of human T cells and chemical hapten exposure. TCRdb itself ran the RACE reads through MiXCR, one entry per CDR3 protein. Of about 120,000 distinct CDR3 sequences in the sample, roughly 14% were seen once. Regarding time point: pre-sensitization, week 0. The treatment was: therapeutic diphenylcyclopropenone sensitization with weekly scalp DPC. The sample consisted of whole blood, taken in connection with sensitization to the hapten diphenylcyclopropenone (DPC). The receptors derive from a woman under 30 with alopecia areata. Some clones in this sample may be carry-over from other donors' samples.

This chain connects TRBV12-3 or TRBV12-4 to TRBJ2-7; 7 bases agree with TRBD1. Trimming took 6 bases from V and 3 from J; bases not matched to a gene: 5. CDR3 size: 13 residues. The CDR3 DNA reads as TGTGCCAGCAGCCCGGGACAGCTCTACGAGCAGTACTTC. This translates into CASSPGQLYEQYF.

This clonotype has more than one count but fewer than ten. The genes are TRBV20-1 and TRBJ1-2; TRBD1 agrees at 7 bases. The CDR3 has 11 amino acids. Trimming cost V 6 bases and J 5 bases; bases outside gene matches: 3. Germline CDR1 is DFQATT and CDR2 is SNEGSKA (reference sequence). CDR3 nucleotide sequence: TGCAGTGCGAAACAGGGGTATGGCTACACCTTC. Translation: CSAKQGYGYTF.

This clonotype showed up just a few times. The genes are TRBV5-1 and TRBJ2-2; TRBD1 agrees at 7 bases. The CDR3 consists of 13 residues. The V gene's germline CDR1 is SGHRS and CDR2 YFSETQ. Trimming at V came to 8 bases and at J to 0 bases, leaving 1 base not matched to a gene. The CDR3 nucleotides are TGCGCCAGTGGACAGGCGAACACCGGGGAGCTGTTTTTT. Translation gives CASGQANTGELFF.

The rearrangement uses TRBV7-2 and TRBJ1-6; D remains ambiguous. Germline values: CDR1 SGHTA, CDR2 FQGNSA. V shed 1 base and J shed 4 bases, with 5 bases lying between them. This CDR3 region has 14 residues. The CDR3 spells CASSLDVYNSPLHF. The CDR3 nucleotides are TGTGCCAGCAGCTTAGACGTATATAATTCACCCCTCCACTTT.

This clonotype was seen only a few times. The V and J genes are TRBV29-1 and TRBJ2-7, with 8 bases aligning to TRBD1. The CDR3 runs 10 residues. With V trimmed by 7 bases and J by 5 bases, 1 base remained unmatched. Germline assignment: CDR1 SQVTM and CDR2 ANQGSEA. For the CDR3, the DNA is TGCAGCGCGGGACAGGACGAGCAGTACTTC. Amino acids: CSAGQDEQYF.

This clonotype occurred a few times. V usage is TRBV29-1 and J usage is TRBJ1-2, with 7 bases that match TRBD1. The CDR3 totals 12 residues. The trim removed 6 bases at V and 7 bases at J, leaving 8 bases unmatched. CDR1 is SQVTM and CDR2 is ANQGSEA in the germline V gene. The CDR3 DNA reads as TGCAGCGTCGGAGACAGGGCGGTTGGCTACACCTTC. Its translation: CSVGDRAVGYTF.

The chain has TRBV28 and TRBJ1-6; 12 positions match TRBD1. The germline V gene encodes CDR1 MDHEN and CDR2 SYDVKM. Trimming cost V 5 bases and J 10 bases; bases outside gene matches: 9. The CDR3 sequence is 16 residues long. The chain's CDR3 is CASSTWGQGASSPLHF. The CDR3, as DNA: TGTGCCAGCAGTACGTGGGGACAGGGGGCGAGCTCACCCCTCCACTTT.

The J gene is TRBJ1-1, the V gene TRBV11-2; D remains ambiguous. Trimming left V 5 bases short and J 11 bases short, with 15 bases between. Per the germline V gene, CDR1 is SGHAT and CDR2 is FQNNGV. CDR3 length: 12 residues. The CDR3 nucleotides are TGTGCCAGCAGCGGTAAATCAGTGGGGGCTTTCTTT. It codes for CASSGKSVGAFF.

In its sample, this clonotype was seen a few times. CDR3 residues: CASSQRGTGNTIYF. In DNA form, the CDR3 reads TGCGCCAGCAGCCAAAGAGGCACCGGAAACACCATATATTTT. The chain employs TRBV4-1 and TRBJ1-3; D ambiguous. V gave up 2 bases and J gave up 4 bases, with 9 bases separating them. The CDR3 extends over 14 amino acids. Germline assignment: CDR1 MGHRA and CDR2 YSYEKL.

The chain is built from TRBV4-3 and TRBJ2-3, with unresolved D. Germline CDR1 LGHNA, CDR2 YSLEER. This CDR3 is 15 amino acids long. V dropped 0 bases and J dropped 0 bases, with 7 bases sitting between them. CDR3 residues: CASSQENLSTDTQYF. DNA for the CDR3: TGCGCCAGCAGCCAAGAGAACTTGAGCACAGATACGCAGTATTTT.

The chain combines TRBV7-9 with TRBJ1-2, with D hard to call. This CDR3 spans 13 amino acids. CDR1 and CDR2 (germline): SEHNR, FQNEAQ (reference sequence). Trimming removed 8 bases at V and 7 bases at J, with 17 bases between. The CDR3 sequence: CASSNQESRGYTF. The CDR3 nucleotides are TGTGCCAGCTCCAATCAGGAGTCCCGTGGCTACACCTTC.